Below are 26 T cell receptor beta chains sequenced from a single sample in a study of OX40 agonist ivuxolimab in advanced cancers. Profiled with immunoSEQ multiplex PCR; TCRdb holds only in-frame clones, not every one. The sample consists of about 79,000 clones, about 91% of them appearing once. This specimen consisted of CD4+ or CD8+ T cells sorted from blood, obtained in a trial of the OX40 agonist ivuxolimab. Receptors originate from an adult with an advanced solid tumor such as melanoma, head and neck, liver or kidney cancer.

The chain uses TRBV28 and TRBJ2-1, with 7 bases fitting TRBD2. Germline trimming cut 7 bases from V and 2 bases from J; bases unmatched to any gene: 11. The CDR3 length is 16 residues. The germline V gene has CDR1 MDHEN and CDR2 SYDVKM. As DNA, the CDR3 is TGTGCCAGCAACACCCCGGGGGGAAATACCTACAATGAGCAGTTCTTC. This codes for CASNTPGGNTYNEQFF. Full variable domain (missing parts from reference TRBV28 and TRBJ2-1): DVKVTQSSRYLVKRTGEKVFLECVQDMDHENMFWYRQDPGLGLRLIYFSYDVKMKEKGDIPEGYSVSREKKERFSLILESASTNQTSMYLCASNTPGGNTYNEQFFGPGTRLTVL.

The rearrangement joins TRBV6-5 to TRBJ2-1, with D possibly being TRBD2 (5 bases). V lost 10 bases, J lost 5 bases, and 12 bases lay in between. The CDR3 sequence is 12 residues long. Germline loops: CDR1 MNHEY, CDR2 SVGAGI. CDR3 sequence: CAILRRHNEQFF. The CDR3 region has the DNA TGTGCCATCCTACGGAGGCACAATGAGCAGTTCTTC.

This chain uses TRBV28 with TRBJ2-7, with D perhaps TRBD1 or TRBD2 (7 bases each). In germline, CDR1 is MDHEN, CDR2 SYDVKM. V was trimmed by 3 bases and J by 4 bases, leaving 16 bases between them. The CDR3 has 15 residues. This CDR3 reads CASSFQGGNIYEQYF. The CDR3 DNA is TGTGCCAGCAGTTTCCAGGGGGGGAATATATACGAGCAGTACTTC.

In this sample, this clone turned up a few times. This rearrangement joins TRBV10-2 to TRBJ1-1, with D perhaps TRBD1 (5 bases). The CDR3 totals 13 residues. Deletions cut 10 bases from V and 1 base from J, with 13 bases between. Germline-derived CDR1 and CDR2 are WSHSY and SAAADI. Here the CDR3 DNA reads TGCGCCACCCTTCAGGGCGGGAACACTGAAGCTTTCTTT. As protein: CATLQGGNTEAFF.

The chain recombines TRBV6-6 with TRBJ2-7; D not certain. CDR3 length: 12 amino acids. Germline V CDR1 and CDR2: MNHNY, SVGAGI (reference sequence). Trimming left V 0 bases short and J 0 bases short, with 0 bases between. In DNA, the CDR3 is TGTGCCAGCAGTTACTCCTCCTACGAGCAGTACTTC. It is translated as CASSYSSYEQYF.

In nucleotides, the CDR3 is TGCGCCAGCAGCTTGGTGCAGGGCGAGGTCTATGGCTACACCTTC. It specifies CASSLVQGEVYGYTF. The chain employs TRBV5-1 and TRBJ1-2, with D possibly matching TRBD1 (5 bases). The CDR3 runs 15 residues. Between the trimmed V and J ends, which lost 0 bases and 4 bases, there was a span of 13 bases. CDR1 SGHRS and CDR2 YFSETQ come from the germline V gene.

The rearrangement joins TRBV25-1 to TRBJ2-2; D unresolved. Trimming cost V 7 bases and J 2 bases, with 8 bases left between them. The CDR3 runs to 13 residues. Germline V gene lookup returns CDR1 MGHDK and CDR2 SYGVNS. This CDR3 reads CASMLQNTGELFF. The CDR3 DNA reads as TGTGCCAGCATGCTCCAAAACACCGGGGAGCTGTTTTTT.

The CDR3: CASSLLGGLAGGAADTQYF. Written as DNA, the CDR3 is TGCGCCAGCAGCTTGTTAGGAGGACTAGCGGGAGGGGCAGCAGATACGCAGTATTTT. The rearrangement joins TRBV5-1 to TRBJ2-3; TRBD2 matches 15 bases. Germline CDR1 reads SGHRS; CDR2 reads YFSETQ. This CDR3 comprises 19 residues. The trim removed 1 base at V and 4 bases at J, leaving 10 bases unmatched.

V is TRBV30 and J is TRBJ1-5, with D unclear. Per germline, CDR1 GTSNPN and CDR2 SVGIG (reference sequence). This CDR3 is built from 12 residues. With 3 bases removed from V and 3 bases from J, the gap between germline ends came to 6 bases. In nucleotides, the CDR3 is TGTGCCTGGAGACAGTTCAATCAGCCCCAGCATTTT. This encodes CAWRQFNQPQHF.

In nucleotides, the CDR3 is TGTGCCAGCAGCCTAAGAGGGCGAGAGCAGTTCTTC. Protein: CASSLRGREQFF. This chain connects TRBV7-3 to TRBJ2-1; D may be TRBD2 (5 bases). Trimming took off 5 bases at V and 10 bases at J, with 12 bases between the two ends. Germline CDR1 SGHTA, CDR2 FQGTGA. This CDR3 has 12 amino acids.

The chain uses TRBV4-2 and TRBJ2-7; 12 bases map to TRBD2. The J segment lost 3 bases and the V segment lost 3 bases, leaving 0 bases of the junction unmatched. The germline V gene has CDR1 LGHNA and CDR2 YNFKEQ. The CDR3 contains 14 residues. CDR3 in DNA: TGTGCCAGCAGCCAGACTAGCGGGAGCTACGAGCAGTACTTC. This encodes CASSQTSGSYEQYF.

In its sample, this clone was seen once. CDR3 loop: CSAQREGYEQYF. CDR3 sequence (DNA): TGCAGCGCCCAGCGGGAGGGTTACGAGCAGTACTTC. V is TRBV29-1 and J is TRBJ2-7, with 10 positions matching TRBD2. Germline CDR1 reads SQVTM; CDR2 reads ANQGSEA. V lost 7 bases to trimming and J lost 4 bases; unmatched junction nucleotides: 4. The CDR3 sequence is 12 residues long.

This clone was picked up one time. The chain uses TRBV5-1 and TRBJ2-5; TRBD2 agrees at 7 bases. The germline CDR1 and CDR2 sequences are SGHRS and YFSETQ. The CDR3 is made up of 15 amino acids. V trimming: 4 bases; J trimming: 2 bases; junction bases outside the gene matches: 8. The CDR3 loop is CASSVGGSAQETQYF. The CDR3 DNA reads TGCGCCAGCAGCGTCGGGGGGAGTGCACAAGAGACCCAGTACTTC.

J is TRBJ2-3 and V is TRBV4-2, with TRBD2 matching over 8 bases. CDR3 length: 15 amino acids. CDR1 and CDR2 from the germline V gene are LGHNA and YNFKEQ. The trim removed 4 bases at V and 3 bases at J, leaving 6 bases unmatched. The CDR3 DNA follows: TGTGCCAGCAGCCCAATAGCGGGAACTACAGATACGCAGTATTTT. Translated: CASSPIAGTTDTQYF.

In its sample, this clone was seen a few times. The chain recombines TRBV7-2 with TRBJ1-2; 11 bases are a match to TRBD1. CDR1 and CDR2 from the germline V gene are SGHTA and FQGNSA. V lost 5 bases, J lost 4 bases, and 6 bases stayed unmatched. The CDR3 has 15 amino acids. The CDR3 loop reads CASSAGQGAIYGYTF. For the CDR3, the DNA is TGTGCCAGCAGCGCAGGACAGGGGGCGATCTATGGCTACACCTTC.

The rearrangement joins TRBV7-9 to TRBJ2-7; D is unclear. V lost 4 bases to trimming and J lost 6 bases, with 19 bases between them. Germline V gives CDR1 SEHNR, CDR2 FQNEAQ (reference sequence). CDR3 length equals 15 residues. The CDR3 region is CASSSGFRALLEQYF. DNA of the CDR3: TGTGCCAGCAGCTCCGGGTTTCGCGCCCTCCTCGAGCAGTACTTC.

This clone was observed once. The CDR3 is CASSSRETQYF. CDR3 nucleotide sequence: TGTGCCAGCAGCTCTAGGGAGACCCAGTACTTC. This chain connects TRBV7-9 to TRBJ2-5; no clear D gene. The CDR3 is 11 residues long. Trimming shortened V by 4 bases and J by 5 bases, and 5 bases separated the two germline ends. Germline assignment: CDR1 SEHNR and CDR2 FQNEAQ (reference sequence).

The chain combines TRBV2 with TRBJ2-2, with a weak D call TRBD2 (6 bases). CDR3 length equals 14 residues. The V and J ends lost 7 bases and 0 bases respectively, with 9 bases between them. Germline-derived CDR1 and CDR2 are SNHLY and FYNNEI. This chain's CDR3 is CASKVAANTGELFF. Here the CDR3 DNA reads TGTGCCAGCAAGGTAGCGGCGAACACCGGGGAGCTGTTTTTT.

This clone was counted a single time. This sequence joins TRBV6-6 and TRBJ2-5, with 7 bases identical to TRBD1. CDR1 is MNHNY and CDR2 is SVGAGI in the germline V gene (reference sequence). This CDR3 region has 15 residues. J was trimmed by 4 bases and V by 0 bases; bases with no gene match: 5. CDR3: CASSYSTGLIETQYF. CDR3 nucleotides: TGTGCCAGCAGTTACTCGACAGGGCTGATAGAGACCCAGTACTTC.

J is TRBJ1-5 and V is TRBV27, with TRBD1 matching 8 bases. The V gene end was trimmed by 5 bases and the J gene end by 4 bases; junction bases not matched to a gene: 7. Germline CDR1 and CDR2: MNHEY and SMNVEV (reference sequence). This CDR3 region has 15 residues. The CDR3 sequence: CASSLDRGRNQPQHF. The CDR3 DNA follows: TGTGCCAGCAGTCTAGACAGGGGACGAAATCAGCCCCAGCATTTT.

The rearrangement joins TRBV10-2 to TRBJ1-5; unclear D gene. V lost 4 bases to trimming and J lost 5 bases, with 6 bases between them. This CDR3 contains 12 residues. Looked up from germline, CDR1 is WSHSY and CDR2 is SAAADI. CDR3 sequence reads: CASSVADQPQHF. Written as DNA, the CDR3 is TGCGCCAGCAGTGTTGCGGATCAGCCCCAGCATTTT.

The V call is TRBV5-6, the J call TRBJ2-7; 10 positions match TRBD1. Germline V gene sequence: CDR1 SGHDT, CDR2 YYEEEE. V was pared by 5 bases and J by 2 bases, with 7 bases of the junction left unmatched. The CDR3 runs to 15 residues. The CDR3 bases are TGTGCCAGCAGTTTCCGCGGGACAGGGGCCTACGAGCAGTACTTC. Amino acid sequence: CASSFRGTGAYEQYF.

The V gene is TRBV7-3, the J gene TRBJ2-7; TRBD1 aligns across 9 bases. Germline trimming cut 5 bases from V and 2 bases from J; bases unmatched to any gene: 4. The CDR3 spans 14 residues. CDR1 and CDR2 from the germline V gene are SGHTA and FQGTGA. This CDR3 reads CASSAGQGPYEQYF. DNA of the CDR3: TGTGCCAGCAGCGCGGGACAGGGCCCCTACGAGCAGTACTTC.

The chain joins TRBV19 to TRBJ2-1, with D maybe TRBD2 (5 bases). Trimming stripped 0 bases from V and 2 bases from J, with 17 bases between. Germline CDR1 LNHDA, CDR2 SQIVND (reference sequence). The CDR3 totals 18 residues. CDR3 sequence (DNA): TGTGCCAGTAGTATAGATAGAGGACTCCTTGATCCCTACAATGAGCAGTTCTTC. Protein product: CASSIDRGLLDPYNEQFF.

The CDR3 here is CATSSSGTAYGYTF. The CDR3 nucleotides are TGTGCCACCAGCAGCTCCGGGACGGCTTATGGCTACACCTTC. This chain links TRBV15 with TRBJ1-2; possible D gene TRBD1, 5 bases. Trimming took 3 bases from V and 5 from J, leaving 13 bases between them. Germline lookup yields CDR1 LNHNV and CDR2 YYDKDF (reference sequence). The CDR3 totals 14 residues.

The rearrangement links TRBV25-1 to TRBJ2-5, with D perhaps matching TRBD2 (5 bases). With the DNA end fitting TRBJ2-7 better, the J assignment may be wrong. Germline CDR1 is MGHDK and CDR2 is SYGVNS. CDR3 length: 12 residues. CDR3 DNA sequence: TGTGCCAGCAGTGGTAGGAGGTCCGAGCAGTACTTC. Protein product: CASSGRRSEQYF.